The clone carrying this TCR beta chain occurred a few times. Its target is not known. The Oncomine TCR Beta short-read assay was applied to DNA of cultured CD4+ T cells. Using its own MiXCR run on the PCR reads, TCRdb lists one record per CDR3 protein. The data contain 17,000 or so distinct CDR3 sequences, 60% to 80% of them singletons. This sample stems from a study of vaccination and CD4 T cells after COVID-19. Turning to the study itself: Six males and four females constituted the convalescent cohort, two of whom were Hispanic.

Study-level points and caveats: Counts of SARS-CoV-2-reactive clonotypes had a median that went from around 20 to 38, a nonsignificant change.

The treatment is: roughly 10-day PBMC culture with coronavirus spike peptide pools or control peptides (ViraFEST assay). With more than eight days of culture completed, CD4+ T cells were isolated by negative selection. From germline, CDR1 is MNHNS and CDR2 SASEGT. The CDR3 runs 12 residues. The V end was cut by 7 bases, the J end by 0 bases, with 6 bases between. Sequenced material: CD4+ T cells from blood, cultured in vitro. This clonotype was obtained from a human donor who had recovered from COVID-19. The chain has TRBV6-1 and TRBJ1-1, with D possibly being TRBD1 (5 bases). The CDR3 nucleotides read TGTGCCAGCACACAGGTGAACACTGAAGCTTTCTTT. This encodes CASTQVNTEAFF.